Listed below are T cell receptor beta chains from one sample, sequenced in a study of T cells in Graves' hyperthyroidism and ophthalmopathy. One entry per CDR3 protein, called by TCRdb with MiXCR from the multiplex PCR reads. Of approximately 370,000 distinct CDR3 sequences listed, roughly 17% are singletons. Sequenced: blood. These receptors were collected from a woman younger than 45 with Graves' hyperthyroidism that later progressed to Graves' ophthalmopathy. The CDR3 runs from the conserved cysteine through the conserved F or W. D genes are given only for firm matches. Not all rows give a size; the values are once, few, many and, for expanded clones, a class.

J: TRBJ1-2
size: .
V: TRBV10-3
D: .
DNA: TGTGCCATCAAACGGGCCCCTAACTATGGCTACACCTTC
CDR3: CAIKRAPNYGYTF

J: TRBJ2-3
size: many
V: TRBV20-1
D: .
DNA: TGCAGTGCTAGAGATCCTCTAGCTAGCACAGATACGCAGTATTTT
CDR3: CSARDPLASTDTQYF

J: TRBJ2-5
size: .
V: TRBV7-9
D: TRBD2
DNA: TGTGCCAGCAGCTCCGTGGGACTAGCGGAGGCAGGGGGGGAGACCCAGTACTTC
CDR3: CASSSVGLAEAGGETQYF

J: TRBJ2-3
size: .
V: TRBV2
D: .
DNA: TGTGCCAGCAGTTTTAATCGGTGGGGGGCCGGAGATACGCAGTATTTT
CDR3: CASSFNRWGAGDTQYF

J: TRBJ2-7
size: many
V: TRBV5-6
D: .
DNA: TGTGCCAGCAGTTTGGGGGACCCCTACGAGCAGTACTTC
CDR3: CASSLGDPYEQYF

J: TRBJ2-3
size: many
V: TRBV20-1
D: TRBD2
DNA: TGCAGTGCTAGAGATTTGGTCTGGAGCGGGAGGGCCAGGGATACGCAGTATTTT
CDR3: CSARDLVWSGRARDTQYF

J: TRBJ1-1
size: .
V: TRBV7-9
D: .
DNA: TGTGCCAGCAGCGAATACGACAGGCACACTGAAGCTTTCTTT
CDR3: CASSEYDRHTEAFF

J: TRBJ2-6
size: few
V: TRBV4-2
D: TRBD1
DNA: TGTGCCAGCAGCCCGGGACAGGAGTTCTCTGGGGCCAACGTCCTGACTTTC
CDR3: CASSPGQEFSGANVLTF

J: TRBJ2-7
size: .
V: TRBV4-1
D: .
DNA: TGCGCCAGCAGCCAAGATTGGACAGAGTACTACGAGCAGTACTTC
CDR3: CASSQDWTEYYEQYF

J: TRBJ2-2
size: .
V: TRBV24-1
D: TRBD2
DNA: TGTGTCACCAGTCGCTTGCGTAGCGGGAAGGCGAACACCGGGGAGCTGCTTTTT
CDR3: CVTSRLRSGKANTGELLF

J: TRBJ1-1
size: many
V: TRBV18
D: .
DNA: TGTGCCAGCTCACCCGGCGGTGGACTTGAAGCTTTCTTT
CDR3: CASSPGGGLEAFF

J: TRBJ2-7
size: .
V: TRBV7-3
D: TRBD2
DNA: TGTGCCAGCAGTTATCACGGAAATAGCGGGAGGGTAAACCTTACAGTGGACGAGCAGTACTTC
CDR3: CASSYHGNSGRVNLTVDEQYF

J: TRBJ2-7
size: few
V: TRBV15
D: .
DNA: TGTGCCACCAGCCCCGGTCGAGGTATTTCCTACGAGCAGTACTTC
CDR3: CATSPGRGISYEQYF

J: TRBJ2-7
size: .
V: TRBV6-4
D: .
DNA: TGTGCCAGCAGTGACCCCAGGGTTCCCCACGAGCAGTACTTC
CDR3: CASSDPRVPHEQYF

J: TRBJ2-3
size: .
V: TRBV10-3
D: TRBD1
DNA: TGTGCCATCAGCCGGGACAGGGGCACAGATACGCAGTATTTT
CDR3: CAISRDRGTDTQYF

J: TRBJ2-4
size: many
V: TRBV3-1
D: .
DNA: TGTGCCAGCAGCCAAGCCATCGCCGGGAACATTCAGTACTTC
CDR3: CASSQAIAGNIQYF

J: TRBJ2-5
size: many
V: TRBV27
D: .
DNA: TGTGCCAGCAGTGACCAACGTCAAGAGACCCAGTACTTC
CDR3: CASSDQRQETQYF

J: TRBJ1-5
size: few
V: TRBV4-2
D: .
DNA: TGTGCCGGCAGCCAAGAGGGGGTCGGTCAGCCCCAGCATTTT
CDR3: CAGSQEGVGQPQHF